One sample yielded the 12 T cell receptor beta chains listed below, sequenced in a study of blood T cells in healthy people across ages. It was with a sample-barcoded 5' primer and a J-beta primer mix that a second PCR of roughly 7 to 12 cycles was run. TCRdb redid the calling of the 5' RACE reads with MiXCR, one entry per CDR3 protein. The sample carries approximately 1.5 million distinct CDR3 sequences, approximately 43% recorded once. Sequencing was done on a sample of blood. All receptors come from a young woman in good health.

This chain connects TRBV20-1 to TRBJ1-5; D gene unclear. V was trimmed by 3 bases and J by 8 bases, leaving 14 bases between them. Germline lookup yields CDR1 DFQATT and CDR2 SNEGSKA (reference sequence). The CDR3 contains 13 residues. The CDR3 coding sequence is TGCAGTGCTAGTAAGGACCCCGGGGAGCCCCAGCATTTT. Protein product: CSASKDPGEPQHF.

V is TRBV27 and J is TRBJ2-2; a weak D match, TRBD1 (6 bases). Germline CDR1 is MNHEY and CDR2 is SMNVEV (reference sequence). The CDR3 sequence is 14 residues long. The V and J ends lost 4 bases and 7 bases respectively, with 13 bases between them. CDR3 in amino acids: CASSYQGQHGELFF. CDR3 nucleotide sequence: TGTGCCAGCAGTTACCAGGGGCAACACGGGGAGCTGTTTTTT.

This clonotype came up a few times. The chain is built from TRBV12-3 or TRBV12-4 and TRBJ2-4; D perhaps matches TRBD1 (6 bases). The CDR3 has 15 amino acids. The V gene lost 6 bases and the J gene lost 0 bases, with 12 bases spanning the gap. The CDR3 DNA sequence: TGTGCCAGCAGGGACAGAGACCTAGCCAAAAACATTCAGTACTTC. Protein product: CASRDRDLAKNIQYF.

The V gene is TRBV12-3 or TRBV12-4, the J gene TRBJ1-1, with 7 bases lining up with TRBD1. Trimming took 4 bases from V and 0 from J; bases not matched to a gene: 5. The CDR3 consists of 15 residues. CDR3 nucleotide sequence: TGTGCCAGCAGTTACAGGGGTCCCATGAACACTGAAGCTTTCTTT. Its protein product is CASSYRGPMNTEAFF.

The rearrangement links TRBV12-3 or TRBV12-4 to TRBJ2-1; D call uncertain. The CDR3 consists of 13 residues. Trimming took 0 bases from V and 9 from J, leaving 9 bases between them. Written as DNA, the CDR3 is TGTGCCAGCAGTTTAGCGTCCAGTCGTGAGCAGTTCTTC. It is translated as CASSLASSREQFF.

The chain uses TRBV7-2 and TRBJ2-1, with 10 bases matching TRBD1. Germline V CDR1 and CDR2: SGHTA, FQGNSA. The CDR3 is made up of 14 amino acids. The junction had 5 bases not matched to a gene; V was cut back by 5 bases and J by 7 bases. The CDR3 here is CASSIRQGANEQFF. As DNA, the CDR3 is TGTGCCAGCAGCATTAGACAGGGGGCTAATGAGCAGTTCTTC.

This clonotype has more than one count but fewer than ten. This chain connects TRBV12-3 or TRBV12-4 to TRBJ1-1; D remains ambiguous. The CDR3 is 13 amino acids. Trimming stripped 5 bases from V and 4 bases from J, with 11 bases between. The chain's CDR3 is CASSLEGSTEAFF. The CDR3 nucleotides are TGTGCCAGCAGTCTAGAAGGCAGCACTGAAGCTTTCTTT.

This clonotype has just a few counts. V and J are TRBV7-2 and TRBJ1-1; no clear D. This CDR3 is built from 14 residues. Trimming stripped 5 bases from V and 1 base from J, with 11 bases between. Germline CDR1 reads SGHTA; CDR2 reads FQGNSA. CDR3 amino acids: CASSLRVGNTEAFF. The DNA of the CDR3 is TGTGCCAGCAGCCTCCGGGTCGGGAACACTGAAGCTTTCTTT.

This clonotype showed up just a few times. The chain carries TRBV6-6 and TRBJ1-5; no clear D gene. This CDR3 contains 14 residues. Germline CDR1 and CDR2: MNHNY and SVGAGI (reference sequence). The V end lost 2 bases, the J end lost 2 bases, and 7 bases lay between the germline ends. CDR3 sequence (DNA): TGTGCCAGCAGTTACCTAACAGGCAATCAGCCCCAGCATTTT. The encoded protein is CASSYLTGNQPQHF.

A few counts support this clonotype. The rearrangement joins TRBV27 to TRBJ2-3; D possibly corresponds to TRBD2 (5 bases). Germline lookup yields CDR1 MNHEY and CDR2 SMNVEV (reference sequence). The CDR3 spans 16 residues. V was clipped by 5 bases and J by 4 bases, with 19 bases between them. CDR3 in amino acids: CASSVDLVRVSDTQYF. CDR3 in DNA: TGTGCCAGCAGTGTGGACTTGGTGCGAGTCTCAGATACGCAGTATTTT.

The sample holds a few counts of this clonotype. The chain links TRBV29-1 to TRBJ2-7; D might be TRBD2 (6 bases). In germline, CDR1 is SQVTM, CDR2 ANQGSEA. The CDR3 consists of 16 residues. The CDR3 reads CAAALSIGTGTREQYF. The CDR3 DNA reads TGCGCCGCAGCGTTGAGTATCGGGACGGGGACTCGGGAGCAGTACTTC.

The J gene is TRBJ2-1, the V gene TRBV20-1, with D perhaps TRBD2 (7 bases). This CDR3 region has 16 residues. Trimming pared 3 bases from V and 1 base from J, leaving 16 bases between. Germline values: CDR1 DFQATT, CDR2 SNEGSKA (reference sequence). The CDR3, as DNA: TGCAGTGCTAGTGGGGAGGGGGTGACTTCCTACAATGAGCAGTTCTTC. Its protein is CSASGEGVTSYNEQFF.